Listed below are T cell receptor beta chains from one sample, sequenced in a study of shared clonotypes between healthy human individuals. Using immunoSEQ multiplex PCR, the repertoire was profiled, and TCRdb retains in-frame clones only, with some absent. The repertoire holds 1.5 million to 2.5 million clones, 85% to 95% seen once, with approximately 1.2% in the top ten. Source material: naive CD8+ T cells sorted from blood. These receptor sequences come from a young man in good health. CDR3s include the opening cysteine and the closing phenylalanine or tryptophan. D genes are given only for firm matches. Size is stated for part of the rows, as once, few or many counts, or as a class when the clone is expanded.

abundance: .; j_gene: TRBJ1-2; d_gene: .; v_gene: TRBV5-6; CDR3aa: CASSLRTGTREGYTF; CDR3nt: TGTGCCAGCAGCCTACGGACCGGGACTAGGGAGGGCTACACCTTC
abundance: .; j_gene: TRBJ1-2; d_gene: .; v_gene: TRBV28; CDR3aa: CASSLANSYGYTF; CDR3nt: TGTGCCAGCAGTTTAGCGAATAGTTATGGCTACACCTTC
abundance: .; j_gene: TRBJ2-5; d_gene: TRBD2; v_gene: TRBV4-1; CDR3aa: CASSHQRGGQGETQYF; CDR3nt: TGCGCCAGCAGCCACCAACGCGGGGGGCAGGGGGAGACCCAGTACTTC
abundance: .; j_gene: TRBJ2-7; d_gene: .; v_gene: TRBV28; CDR3aa: CASSLSRYEQYF; CDR3nt: TGTGCCAGCAGTTTATCCAGGTACGAGCAGTACTTC
abundance: .; j_gene: TRBJ2-7; d_gene: .; v_gene: TRBV19; CDR3aa: CASSLYPDSYEQYF; CDR3nt: TGTGCCAGTAGCTTATACCCGGACAGTTACGAGCAGTACTTC
abundance: .; j_gene: TRBJ2-7; d_gene: TRBD2; v_gene: TRBV19; CDR3aa: CASSIRLAAYEQYF; CDR3nt: TGTGCCAGTAGTATCCGACTAGCGGCCTACGAGCAGTACTTC
abundance: .; j_gene: TRBJ2-1; d_gene: TRBD2; v_gene: TRBV7-9; CDR3aa: CASSEGEGLAGGRHNEQFF; CDR3nt: TGTGCCAGCAGCGAAGGAGAGGGACTAGCGGGAGGGCGCCACAATGAGCAGTTCTTC
abundance: .; j_gene: TRBJ2-7; d_gene: .; v_gene: TRBV6-1; CDR3aa: CASSAEQNYEQYF; CDR3nt: TGTGCCAGCAGTGCGGAACAAAACTACGAGCAGTACTTC
abundance: .; j_gene: TRBJ2-7; d_gene: TRBD2; v_gene: TRBV13; CDR3aa: CASSLRGLVGPSSYEQYF; CDR3nt: TGTGCCAGCAGCTTAAGGGGACTAGTGGGCCCGAGCTCCTACGAGCAGTACTTC
abundance: .; j_gene: TRBJ1-5; d_gene: .; v_gene: TRBV6-5; CDR3aa: CASSYSPGREPQHF; CDR3nt: TGTGCCAGCAGTTACTCTCCAGGGAGGGAGCCCCAGCATTTT
abundance: .; j_gene: TRBJ2-1; d_gene: TRBD2; v_gene: TRBV25-1; CDR3aa: CASSPGGNGQFF; CDR3nt: TGTGCCAGCAGCCCCGGGGGGAATGGGCAGTTCTTC
abundance: once; j_gene: TRBJ2-1; d_gene: .; v_gene: TRBV27; CDR3aa: CASSLRGRSEQFF; CDR3nt: TGTGCCAGCAGTTTAAGGGGACGGAGTGAGCAGTTCTTC
abundance: .; j_gene: TRBJ2-5; d_gene: .; v_gene: TRBV30; CDR3aa: CAWSLAETQYF; CDR3nt: TGTGCCTGGAGTTTGGCAGAGACCCAGTACTTC
abundance: .; j_gene: TRBJ2-7; d_gene: .; v_gene: TRBV21-1; CDR3aa: CASSLSEGGTYEQYF; CDR3nt: TGTGCCAGCAGCTTATCGGAAGGCGGAACCTACGAGCAGTACTTC
abundance: .; j_gene: TRBJ1-4; d_gene: .; v_gene: TRBV11-2; CDR3aa: CASSYYSPTNEKLFF; CDR3nt: TGTGCCAGCAGCTATTATTCACCAACTAATGAAAAACTGTTTTTT
abundance: .; j_gene: TRBJ2-1; d_gene: TRBD2; v_gene: TRBV13; CDR3aa: CASSSGLAGLQYHNEQFF; CDR3nt: TGTGCCAGCAGCTCTGGACTAGCGGGGCTTCAGTATCACAATGAGCAGTTCTTC
abundance: .; j_gene: TRBJ2-3; d_gene: TRBD2; v_gene: TRBV9; CDR3aa: CASSELAGIPDTQYF; CDR3nt: TGTGCCAGCAGCGAACTAGCGGGGATACCAGATACGCAGTATTTT
abundance: .; j_gene: TRBJ2-2; d_gene: .; v_gene: TRBV10-2; CDR3aa: CASTGTAGELFF; CDR3nt: TGCGCCAGCACTGGGACCGCTGGGGAGCTGTTTTTT
abundance: .; j_gene: TRBJ2-3; d_gene: TRBD2; v_gene: TRBV6-5; CDR3aa: CASSSSGDPDTQYF; CDR3nt: TGTGCCAGCAGTTCTAGCGGCGACCCCGATACGCAGTATTTT
abundance: .; j_gene: TRBJ2-1; d_gene: TRBD2; v_gene: TRBV6-5; CDR3aa: CASSYSRGLADNEQFF; CDR3nt: TGTGCCAGCAGTTACTCGCGCGGACTAGCGGACAATGAGCAGTTCTTC
abundance: .; j_gene: TRBJ1-1; d_gene: .; v_gene: TRBV14; CDR3aa: CASSAGGAEAFF; CDR3nt: TGTGCCAGCAGCGCTGGGGGGGCTGAAGCTTTCTTT
abundance: .; j_gene: TRBJ1-1; d_gene: .; v_gene: TRBV10-3; CDR3aa: CAISDWEWNF; CDR3nt: TGTGCCATCAGTGATTGGGAATGGAACTTT
abundance: .; j_gene: TRBJ1-4; d_gene: .; v_gene: TRBV7-9; CDR3aa: CASSLTTGSGEKLFF; CDR3nt: TGTGCCAGCAGCTTAACTACGGGGTCCGGGGAAAAACTGTTTTTT
abundance: .; j_gene: TRBJ1-1; d_gene: .; v_gene: TRBV19; CDR3aa: CASSRAPVNTEAFF; CDR3nt: TGTGCCAGTAGTAGGGCCCCGGTGAACACTGAAGCTTTCTTT
abundance: .; j_gene: TRBJ2-7; d_gene: TRBD2; v_gene: TRBV13; CDR3aa: CASSYRTSGVEYEQYF; CDR3nt: TGTGCCAGCAGCTACCGGACTAGCGGGGTAGAGTACGAGCAGTACTTC
abundance: .; j_gene: TRBJ2-7; d_gene: .; v_gene: TRBV7-2; CDR3aa: CASSTGLTYEQYF; CDR3nt: TGTGCCAGCAGCACCGGGCTAACCTACGAGCAGTACTTC
abundance: few; j_gene: TRBJ1-6; d_gene: TRBD1; v_gene: TRBV6-4; CDR3aa: CASSEVPGQEIHF; CDR3nt: TGTGCCAGCAGTGAGGTCCCGGGACAGGAGATCCACTTT
abundance: .; j_gene: TRBJ2-1; d_gene: .; v_gene: TRBV11-2; CDR3aa: CASSLDRWRDEQFF; CDR3nt: TGTGCCAGCAGCTTAGATCGGTGGAGGGATGAGCAGTTCTTC
abundance: .; j_gene: TRBJ2-2; d_gene: .; v_gene: TRBV11-2; CDR3aa: CASSLGGDGSGELFF; CDR3nt: TGTGCCAGCAGCTTAGGAGGGGATGGATCCGGGGAGCTGTTTTTT
abundance: once; j_gene: TRBJ1-3; d_gene: TRBD1; v_gene: TRBV18; CDR3aa: CASSSAYETGAGNTIYF; CDR3nt: TGTGCCAGCTCATCTGCTTACGAAACAGGGGCAGGAAACACCATATATTTT
abundance: .; j_gene: TRBJ1-1; d_gene: .; v_gene: TRBV5-8; CDR3aa: CASSLGTVPNTEAFF; CDR3nt: TGTGCCAGCAGCTTGGGAACAGTTCCAAACACTGAAGCTTTCTTT
abundance: .; j_gene: TRBJ1-5; d_gene: TRBD1; v_gene: TRBV2; CDR3aa: CASEGQANQPQHF; CDR3nt: TGTGCCAGCGAGGGACAGGCGAATCAGCCCCAGCATTTT
abundance: .; j_gene: TRBJ1-2; d_gene: .; v_gene: TRBV27; CDR3aa: CASSLLQGAGYTF; CDR3nt: TGTGCCAGCAGTTTACTCCAGGGCGCTGGCTACACCTTC
abundance: .; j_gene: TRBJ2-5; d_gene: .; v_gene: TRBV7-9; CDR3aa: CASSLVTRDETQYF; CDR3nt: TGTGCCAGCAGCTTAGTGACTAGGGATGAGACCCAGTACTTC
abundance: .; j_gene: TRBJ1-5; d_gene: .; v_gene: TRBV10-2; CDR3aa: CASSESIVQPQHF; CDR3nt: TGCGCCAGCAGTGAGTCGATCGTTCAGCCCCAGCATTTT
abundance: .; j_gene: TRBJ1-1; d_gene: TRBD1; v_gene: TRBV28; CDR3aa: CASSFPLVAGGETEAFF; CDR3nt: TGTGCCAGCAGTTTCCCGTTGGTGGCAGGGGGAGAAACTGAAGCTTTCTTT
abundance: .; j_gene: TRBJ2-1; d_gene: TRBD2; v_gene: TRBV10-3; CDR3aa: CAISEAKGLAGVHNEQFF; CDR3nt: TGTGCCATCAGTGAGGCGAAAGGACTAGCGGGAGTCCACAATGAGCAGTTCTTC
abundance: .; j_gene: TRBJ2-1; d_gene: TRBD2; v_gene: TRBV13; CDR3aa: CASSTGLARSYNEQFF; CDR3nt: TGTGCCAGCAGCACGGGACTAGCGCGCTCCTACAATGAGCAGTTCTTC
abundance: .; j_gene: TRBJ2-7; d_gene: .; v_gene: TRBV5-6; CDR3aa: CASSLGQMGEQYF; CDR3nt: TGTGCCAGCAGCTTGGGGCAAATGGGGGAGCAGTACTTC
abundance: few; j_gene: TRBJ2-7; d_gene: .; v_gene: TRBV9; CDR3aa: CASSVAGESYEQYF; CDR3nt: TGTGCCAGCAGCGTAGCGGGGGAATCCTACGAGCAGTACTTC
abundance: .; j_gene: TRBJ1-4; d_gene: TRBD1; v_gene: TRBV2; CDR3aa: CAGRQGNEKLFF; CDR3nt: TGTGCCGGAAGACAGGGAAATGAAAAACTGTTTTTT
abundance: .; j_gene: TRBJ1-4; d_gene: .; v_gene: TRBV6-5; CDR3aa: CASRYSGSRELFF; CDR3nt: TGTGCCAGCAGATATTCAGGGTCCCGGGAACTGTTTTTT
abundance: .; j_gene: TRBJ1-4; d_gene: .; v_gene: TRBV5-1; CDR3aa: CASSPDQGVGEKLFF; CDR3nt: TGCGCCAGCAGCCCGGATCAGGGAGTCGGTGAAAAACTGTTTTTT
abundance: .; j_gene: TRBJ2-3; d_gene: .; v_gene: TRBV5-6; CDR3aa: CASSPLLGSVDTQYF; CDR3nt: TGTGCCAGCAGCCCACTACTAGGTTCGGTAGATACGCAGTATTTT
abundance: .; j_gene: TRBJ1-4; d_gene: .; v_gene: TRBV4-1; CDR3aa: CASSQGGLGPANEKLFF; CDR3nt: TGCGCCAGCAGCCAAGGAGGGTTGGGCCCTGCTAATGAAAAACTGTTTTTT
abundance: .; j_gene: TRBJ1-1; d_gene: .; v_gene: TRBV7-4; CDR3aa: CASSFHGQAGEAFF; CDR3nt: TGTGCCAGCAGCTTTCACGGCCAGGCGGGTGAAGCTTTCTTT
abundance: .; j_gene: TRBJ2-1; d_gene: .; v_gene: TRBV13; CDR3aa: CASSPSMLYNEQFF; CDR3nt: TGTGCCAGCAGCCCTTCTATGTTATACAATGAGCAGTTCTTC
abundance: once; j_gene: TRBJ1-3; d_gene: .; v_gene: TRBV7-9; CDR3aa: CASSLEPERGNTIYF; CDR3nt: TGTGCCAGCAGCTTAGAGCCGGAAAGGGGAAACACCATATATTTT
abundance: .; j_gene: TRBJ2-7; d_gene: TRBD1; v_gene: TRBV9; CDR3aa: CASSAESGGQGLYEQYF; CDR3nt: TGTGCCAGCAGCGCCGAGAGTGGGGGACAGGGACTATACGAGCAGTACTTC
abundance: once; j_gene: TRBJ1-2; d_gene: .; v_gene: TRBV2; CDR3aa: CASSDGGGPIYGYTF; CDR3nt: TGTGCCAGCAGTGATGGCGGGGGACCGATCTATGGCTACACCTTC
abundance: .; j_gene: TRBJ2-7; d_gene: .; v_gene: TRBV19; CDR3aa: CASSLDGESYEQYF; CDR3nt: TGTGCCAGTAGTTTGGACGGCGAATCCTACGAGCAGTACTTC
abundance: few; j_gene: TRBJ1-1; d_gene: .; v_gene: TRBV14; CDR3aa: CASSQDAGTEAFF; CDR3nt: TGTGCCAGCAGCCAAGACGCGGGGACTGAAGCTTTCTTT
abundance: .; j_gene: TRBJ2-2; d_gene: TRBD2; v_gene: TRBV5-1; CDR3aa: CASSPSGGVTGELFF; CDR3nt: TGCGCCAGCAGCCCTAGCGGGGGCGTCACCGGGGAGCTGTTTTTT
abundance: .; j_gene: TRBJ2-4; d_gene: .; v_gene: TRBV11-2; CDR3aa: CASSTGSHIQYF; CDR3nt: TGTGCCAGCAGCACCGGTAGTCACATTCAGTACTTC
abundance: .; j_gene: TRBJ2-5; d_gene: .; v_gene: TRBV27; CDR3aa: CASSLIGEAQETQYF; CDR3nt: TGTGCCAGCAGTCTTATAGGGGAAGCGCAAGAGACCCAGTACTTC